The 25 T cell receptor beta chains listed next were all sequenced from one sample in a study of blood T cells in healthy people across ages. Primed by a sample-barcoded 5' primer and a J-beta primer mix, a second PCR proceeded for roughly 7 to 12 cycles. TCRdb redid the calling of the 5' RACE reads with MiXCR, one entry per CDR3 protein. The sample consists of around 870,000 distinct CDR3 sequences, roughly 26% of them appearing once. Input material: blood. All receptors come from a woman older than 75 in good health.

A note on this clonotype: A much bigger clone sits one base away, suggesting this may be a read error. V gene TRBV12-3 or TRBV12-4 combines with J gene TRBJ1-1; perhaps TRBD1 as D (5 bases). Deletions cut 6 bases from V and 1 base from J, with 12 bases between. The CDR3 contains 14 residues. CDR3 nucleotide sequence: TGTGCCAGCAGACGGGACTGGAAGAACACTGAAGCTTTCTTT. This translates into CASRRDWKNTEAFF.

This clonotype was detected many times. The genes are TRBV7-9 and TRBJ2-1; D is possibly TRBD1 or TRBD2 (5 bases each). The germline V and J ends were trimmed by 1 base and 2 bases, with 12 bases remaining between them. The CDR3 contains 16 residues. From germline, CDR1 is SEHNR and CDR2 FQNEAQ (reference sequence). The CDR3 nucleotides read TGTGCCAGCAGCTTAGGCCTCGGGGCCGCCTACAATGAGCAGTTCTTC. Protein product: CASSLGLGAAYNEQFF.

This clonotype was recorded at least ten times. The V and J genes are TRBV11-2 and TRBJ2-1; 8 positions match TRBD1. The CDR3 covers 16 residues. Germline CDR1 reads SGHAT; CDR2 reads FQNNGV. With V trimmed by 1 base and J by 7 bases, 9 bases remained unmatched. The CDR3 loop reads CASSLGWGQARNEQFF. DNA for the CDR3: TGTGCCAGCAGCTTAGGGTGGGGACAGGCGAGAAATGAGCAGTTCTTC.

This rearrangement joins TRBV10-3 to TRBJ2-3, with a possible D match to TRBD1 (8 bases). This CDR3 contains 15 residues. Germline values: CDR1 ENHRY, CDR2 SYGVKD. The ends were cut back, 6 bases at V and 3 bases at J, with 16 bases in the middle. The CDR3 spells CAIRVGQGGTDTQYF. In DNA, the CDR3 is TGTGCCATCAGAGTTGGACAGGGAGGGACAGATACGCAGTATTTT.

The V call is TRBV7-9, the J call TRBJ2-1, with 9 bases fitting TRBD2. This CDR3 has 16 amino acids. J lost 0 bases, V lost 10 bases, and 10 bases had no gene match. Germline CDR1 and CDR2: SEHNR and FQNEAQ (reference sequence). The CDR3: CATSPAGGHSYNEQFF. The DNA for the CDR3 is TGTGCCACCTCCCCAGCGGGGGGTCACTCCTACAATGAGCAGTTCTTC. Drawing the rest from reference TRBV7-9 and TRBJ2-1, the complete variable domain is DTGVSQNPRHKITKRGQNVTFRCDPISEHNRLYWYRQTLGQGPEFLTYFQNEAQLEKSRLLSDRFSAERPKGSFSTLEIQRTEQGDSAMYLCATSPAGGHSYNEQFFGPGTRLTVL.

This sequence joins TRBV7-2 and TRBJ2-1; D may match TRBD1 or TRBD2 (5 bases each). V gave up 5 bases and J gave up 7 bases, with 18 bases separating them. This CDR3 spans 15 amino acids. Per the germline V gene, CDR1 is SGHTA and CDR2 is FQGNSA. In DNA, the CDR3 is TGTGCCAGCAGCCAAGGGACCTTCCCTGGAAATGAGCAGTTCTTC. This encodes CASSQGTFPGNEQFF.

This clonotype was recorded once. It may be a read error: a sequence one base away is much more abundant. J is TRBJ1-1 and V is TRBV7-2; 9 bases line up with TRBD1. This CDR3 has 16 residues. Germline-derived CDR1 and CDR2 are SGHTA and FQGNSA. The CDR3 DNA follows: TGTGCCTGCAGCCCACAGGGGGCTTACATGAACACTGAAGCTTTCTTT. It yields the protein CACSPQGAYMNTEAFF.

Of note for this clonotype: This may be a read error, as it is one base from a much larger clone. This CDR3 reads CASSLFQEQYF. CDR3 nucleotide sequence: TGTGCCAGCAGCTTGTTCCAGGAGCAGTACTTC. V and J are TRBV5-6 and TRBJ2-5, with no clear D. The CDR3 length is 11 residues. With 1 base removed from V and 11 bases from J, the gap between germline ends came to 9 bases. Germline-derived CDR1 and CDR2 are SGHDT and YYEEEE.

A remark on this clonotype: This may come from a read error, since a much larger clone is one base off. This chain uses TRBV5-1 with TRBJ2-5; weak D call: TRBD2 (6 bases). The germline CDR1 and CDR2 sequences are SGHRS and YFSETQ. The CDR3 has 13 residues. The CDR3 DNA reads as TGCGTCAGCAGCCGCGGGGACCAAGAGACCCAGTACTTC. It codes for CVSSRGDQETQYF.

This clonotype was recorded many times. The chain couples TRBV20-1 to TRBJ2-3; no clear D gene. Per the germline V gene, CDR1 is DFQATT and CDR2 is SNEGSKA (reference sequence). Deletions cut 3 bases from V and 0 bases from J, with 22 bases between. This CDR3 spans 18 amino acids. In nucleotides, the CDR3 is TGCAGTGCTAGGAGTCTACCAACGTTGCTTCCTAGCACAGATACGCAGTATTTT. It is translated as CSARSLPTLLPSTDTQYF.

This clonotype appeared once. The rearrangement joins TRBV5-1 to TRBJ2-4, with 12 bases fitting TRBD2. The J segment lost 7 bases and the V segment lost 3 bases, leaving 5 bases of the junction unmatched. CDR3 length equals 15 residues. Germline CDR1 is SGHRS and CDR2 is YFSETQ. DNA for the CDR3: TGCGCCAGCAGCTCGACTAGCGGGAGTGGGAACATTCAGTACTTC. Translated: CASSSTSGSGNIQYF.

In its sample, this clonotype was seen a few times. V and J are TRBV6-2 or TRBV6-3 and TRBJ1-5, with 9 bases identical to TRBD1. V lost 9 bases and J lost 0; bases outside the gene matches: 12. The germline gives CDR1 MNHEY, CDR2 SVGEGT. The CDR3 totals 17 residues. The CDR3 DNA reads TGTGCCAGTACTATGAGGGGACAGGGCTATAGCAATCAGCCCCAGCATTTT. It yields the protein CASTMRGQGYSNQPQHF.

This clonotype was recorded at least ten times. The chain combines TRBV28 with TRBJ2-3; 8 bases align to TRBD1. This CDR3 comprises 14 residues. Unmatched junction bases numbered 8, after V lost 8 bases and J lost 4 bases. Germline CDR1 and CDR2: MDHEN and SYDVKM. The CDR3, as DNA: TGTGCCAGCCTTGGACAGGGAGGTCCAGATACGCAGTATTTT. Amino acid sequence: CASLGQGGPDTQYF.

The table lists this clonotype with a few counts. The chain employs TRBV27 and TRBJ2-2; no firm D call. CDR3 size: 14 residues. The germline CDR1 and CDR2 sequences are MNHEY and SMNVEV (reference sequence). The V and J ends lost 2 bases and 8 bases respectively, with 12 bases between them. The CDR3 DNA reads as TGTGCCAGCAGTTTAGGGCTTGCTAAGGGGGAGCTGTTTTTT. Protein product: CASSLGLAKGELFF.

This clonotype was picked up a small number of times. At one end, the junction sequence differs from germline, possibly due to a read error. This sequence joins TRBV12-3 or TRBV12-4 and TRBJ2-7, with 9 bases identical to TRBD1. This CDR3 has 16 amino acids. CDR3 DNA: TGTGCCGGCAGTTTAGCTACCGGGACAGGGCGCAATGAGCAGTACTTC. Its protein is CAGSLATGTGRNEQYF.

Ten or more counts support this clonotype. The chain combines TRBV20-1 with TRBJ2-1, with TRBD2 identical over 7 bases. Germline loops: CDR1 DFQATT, CDR2 SNEGSKA (reference sequence). The CDR3 covers 15 residues. V was pared by 0 bases and J by 8 bases, with 10 bases of the junction left unmatched. This CDR3 is CSARDSRTSIDEQFF. As DNA, the CDR3 is TGCAGTGCTAGAGATTCCAGGACTAGTATAGATGAGCAGTTCTTC.

At least ten counts were recorded for this clonotype. This sequence joins TRBV7-9 and TRBJ2-1, with 7 bases aligning to TRBD2. The CDR3 extends over 13 amino acids. CDR1 SEHNR and CDR2 FQNEAQ come from the germline V gene (reference sequence). The J segment lost 7 bases and the V segment lost 2 bases, leaving 2 bases of the junction unmatched. The CDR3 loop reads CASSLMGGNEQFF. The CDR3 nucleotides are TGTGCCAGCAGCTTAATGGGGGGGAATGAGCAGTTCTTC.

This clonotype was picked up a small number of times. This rearrangement joins TRBV12-3 or TRBV12-4 to TRBJ2-5, with 9 positions matching TRBD1. This CDR3 region has 14 residues. V lost 5 bases and J lost 5; bases outside the gene matches: 6. CDR3 in amino acids: CASSIQGARETQYF. For the CDR3, the DNA is TGTGCCAGCAGTATACAGGGGGCCCGGGAGACCCAGTACTTC.

This clonotype was picked up a small number of times. The chain combines TRBV28 with TRBJ1-5; D possibly corresponds to TRBD1 (5 bases). Germline lookup yields CDR1 MDHEN and CDR2 SYDVKM. The CDR3 length is 20 residues. The V gene lost 5 bases and the J gene lost 0 bases, with 26 bases spanning the gap. As DNA, the CDR3 is TGTGCCAGCAGTGCCTACCCGGTGGGGGGGAGCCTCTATAGCAATCAGCCCCAGCATTTT. Protein: CASSAYPVGGSLYSNQPQHF.

A few counts support this clonotype. This sequence joins TRBV7-2 and TRBJ2-2; 7 bases are shared with TRBD1. CDR1 SGHTA and CDR2 FQGNSA come from the germline V gene. This CDR3 has 12 residues. The V and J ends lost 6 bases and 7 bases, in that order; junction bases with no gene match: 2. CDR3 amino acids: CASRTGNGELFF. The CDR3 DNA sequence: TGTGCCAGCAGGACAGGGAACGGGGAGCTGTTTTTT.

This clonotype was seen at least ten times. This chain joins TRBV27 and TRBJ2-1; D unclear. Germline lookup yields CDR1 MNHEY and CDR2 SMNVEV (reference sequence). Between the trimmed V and J ends, which lost 4 bases and 2 bases, there was a span of 12 bases. The CDR3 sequence is 15 residues long. The CDR3 sequence: CASSSDPLAYNEQFF. The CDR3 bases are TGTGCCAGCAGTTCGGACCCCCTAGCCTACAATGAGCAGTTCTTC.

The CDR3 DNA is TGCAGCGTAGGACTAGCAGGGGGAGAGACCCAGTACTTC. This gives the protein CSVGLAGGETQYF. The chain employs TRBV29-1 and TRBJ2-5; a weak D match, TRBD2 (8 bases). The germline V gene encodes CDR1 SQVTM and CDR2 ANQGSEA. The length of the CDR3 is 13 residues. Trimming removed 6 bases from V and 4 bases from J, with 15 bases in between. Together with reference TRBV29-1 and TRBJ2-5, the CDR3 gives the full variable domain: SAVISQKPSRDICQRGTSLTIQCQVDSQVTMMFWYRQQPGQSLTLIATANQGSEATYESGFVIDKFPISRPNLTFSTLTVSNMSPEDSSIYLCSVGLAGGETQYFGPGTRLLVL.

This clonotype was observed many times. The chain couples TRBV2 to TRBJ2-3; D might be TRBD1 or TRBD2, each matching 5 bases. The CDR3 consists of 14 residues. CDR1 SNHLY and CDR2 FYNNEI come from the germline V gene. V lost 8 bases and J lost 4, with 16 bases in between. This CDR3 is CASGERGGADTQYF. For the CDR3, the DNA is TGTGCCAGCGGCGAGAGGGGCGGCGCAGATACGCAGTATTTT.

The V gene is TRBV19, the J gene TRBJ2-3, with D perhaps TRBD2 (5 bases). The V gene's germline CDR1 is LNHDA and CDR2 SQIVND (reference sequence). The V end lost 4 bases, the J end lost 3 bases, and 11 bases lay between the germline ends. The CDR3 extends over 14 amino acids. CDR3 loop: CASSTPRRTDTQYF. CDR3 DNA: TGTGCCAGTAGTACCCCTAGGAGGACAGATACGCAGTATTTT.

This clonotype was detected only a few times. The chain uses TRBV18 and TRBJ2-3; D ambiguous. V lost 3 bases and J 1 base, leaving 11 bases between the germline ends. This CDR3 is 15 amino acids long. Germline lookup yields CDR1 KGHSH and CDR2 LQKENI. CDR3: CASSPFAARTDTQYF. In DNA, the CDR3 is TGTGCCAGCTCACCGTTTGCGGCACGCACAGATACGCAGTATTTT.